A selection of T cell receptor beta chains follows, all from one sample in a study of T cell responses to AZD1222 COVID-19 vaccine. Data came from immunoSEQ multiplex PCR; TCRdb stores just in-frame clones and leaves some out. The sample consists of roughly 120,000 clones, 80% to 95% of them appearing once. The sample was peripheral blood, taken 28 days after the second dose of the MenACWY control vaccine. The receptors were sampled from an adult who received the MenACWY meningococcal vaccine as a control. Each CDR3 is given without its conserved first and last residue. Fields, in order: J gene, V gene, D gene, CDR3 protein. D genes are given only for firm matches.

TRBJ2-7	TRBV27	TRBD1	ASRTGPSQSYEQY
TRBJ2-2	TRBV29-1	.	SVLHYTGELF
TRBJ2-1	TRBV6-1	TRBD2	ASSEEGLAGGIYNEQF
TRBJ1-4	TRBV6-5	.	ASSIQGTNEKLF
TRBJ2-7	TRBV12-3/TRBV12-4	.	ASSFLSSYEQY
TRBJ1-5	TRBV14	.	ATFTGISFRAQH
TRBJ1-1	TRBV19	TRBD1	ASNRDRGNTEAF
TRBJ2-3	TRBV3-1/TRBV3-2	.	ASSNTDTQY
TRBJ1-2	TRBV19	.	ASSPAGHYGYT
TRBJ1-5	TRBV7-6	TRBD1	ASSPGQGSNQPQH
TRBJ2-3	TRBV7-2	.	ASSYPGRADTQY
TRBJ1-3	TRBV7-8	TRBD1	ASSLETRGGQGGGNTIY
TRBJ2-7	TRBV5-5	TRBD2	ASSRPGLAGGGLNEQY
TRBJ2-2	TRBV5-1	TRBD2	ASGLAGENTGELF
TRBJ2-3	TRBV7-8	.	ASSLVWAGYTDTQY
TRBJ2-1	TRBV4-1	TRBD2	ASSHPGLAAGPSYNEQF
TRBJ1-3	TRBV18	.	ASSPFAQDSGNTIY
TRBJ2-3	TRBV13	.	ASSQGAGGHTDTQY
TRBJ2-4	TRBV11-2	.	ASSFLPIAKNIQY
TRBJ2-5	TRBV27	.	ASSPLEAPNQETQY
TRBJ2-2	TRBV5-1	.	ASSLYGLGTTGELF
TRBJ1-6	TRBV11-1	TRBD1	ASSLRVATGDSPLH
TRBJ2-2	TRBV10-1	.	ASRANTGELF
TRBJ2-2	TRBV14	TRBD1	ASKGQGANTGELF
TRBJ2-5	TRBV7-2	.	ASSSRGTQY
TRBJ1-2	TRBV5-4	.	ASSLRSANYGYT
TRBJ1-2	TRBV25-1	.	ASSDLGQADNYGYT
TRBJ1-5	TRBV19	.	ASSIDPSGYSNQPQH
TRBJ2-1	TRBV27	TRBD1	ASSHSRQGISYNEQF
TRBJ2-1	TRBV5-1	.	ASSVAGGSYNEQF
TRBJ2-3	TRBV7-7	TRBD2	ASSPSSGGPEDTQY
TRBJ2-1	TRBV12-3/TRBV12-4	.	ASSQGHDEQF
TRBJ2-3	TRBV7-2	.	ASSLSTGNTDTQY
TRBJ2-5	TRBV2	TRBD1	ASRPGQPTGTQY
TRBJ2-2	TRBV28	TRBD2	ASSPPGLSALYTGELF
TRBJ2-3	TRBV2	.	ASSAGADTQY
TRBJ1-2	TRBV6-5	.	ASIRDNTIGYT
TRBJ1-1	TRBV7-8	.	ASSLRANTEAF
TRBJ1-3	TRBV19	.	ASRTPSPSGNTIY
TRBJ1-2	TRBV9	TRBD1	ASSEKLTGGLNYGYT
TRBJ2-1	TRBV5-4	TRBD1	ASSLAGGEF
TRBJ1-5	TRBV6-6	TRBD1	ASSYGRGSNQPQH
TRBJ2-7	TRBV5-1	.	ASSLAVLGEQY
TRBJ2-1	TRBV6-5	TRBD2	ASRAGTSGRNEQF
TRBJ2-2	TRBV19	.	ASSQGGGELF
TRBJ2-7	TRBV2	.	ASSERALSSYEQY
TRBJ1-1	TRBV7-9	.	ASSKRDGMNTEAF
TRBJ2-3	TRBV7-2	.	ASSLALGGTDTQY
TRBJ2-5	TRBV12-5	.	ASGLVYGGFETQY